A selection of T cell receptor beta chains follows, all from one sample in a study of T cell responses to AZD1222 COVID-19 vaccine. Profiled with immunoSEQ multiplex PCR; TCRdb holds only in-frame clones, not every one. Here the sample spans approximately 150,000 clones, approximately 90% being singletons. The source was peripheral blood, collected 28 days after the second dose of the MenACWY control vaccine. These receptors were obtained from an adult who received the MenACWY meningococcal vaccine as a control. CDR3s include the opening cysteine and the closing phenylalanine or tryptophan. Fields, in order: clone size, J gene, V gene, D gene, CDR3 protein, CDR3 DNA. The D gene is left open where the match is weak. A clone size is listed for some rows: how often the clone was seen (once, few, many), or a class if it is expanded.

- | TRBJ2-1 | TRBV6-1 | - | CASSDGGSVGQGNNEQFF | TGTGCCAGCAGTGATGGTGGGTCTGTAGGTCAGGGAAACAATGAGCAGTTCTTC
- | TRBJ1-1 | TRBV28 | - | CASSPHTTAGAFF | TGTGCCAGCAGCCCGCATACGACGGCCGGAGCTTTCTTT
- | TRBJ2-1 | TRBV28 | TRBD2 | CAIGGGRVEQFF | TGTGCCATAGGGGGCGGGAGGGTTGAGCAGTTCTTC
- | TRBJ1-5 | TRBV27 | - | CASSLLGQPQHF | TGTGCCAGCAGTTTATTAGGTCAGCCCCAGCATTTT
- | TRBJ2-2 | TRBV20-1 | - | CSASYSGAGTGELFF | TGCAGTGCTAGTTACAGCGGCGCTGGCACCGGGGAGCTGTTTTTT
- | TRBJ1-3 | TRBV28 | TRBD1 | CASSLGQERGTIYF | TGTGCCAGCAGTCTAGGACAGGAGCGGGGCACCATATATTTT
- | TRBJ2-7 | TRBV5-3 | TRBD1 | CARSVTGPARHEQYF | TGTGCCAGAAGCGTGACAGGGCCCGCGAGGCACGAGCAGTACTTC
many | TRBJ1-1 | TRBV27 | - | CASSSVYLGTEAFF | TGTGCCAGCAGTTCGGTCTACTTGGGGACTGAAGCTTTCTTT
- | TRBJ2-1 | TRBV5-6 | - | CASSFQEPGEQFF | TGTGCCAGCAGCTTCCAGGAACCAGGCGAGCAGTTCTTC
- | TRBJ1-5 | TRBV19 | TRBD1 | CASSIGTGSNQPQHF | TGTGCCAGTAGTATTGGGACAGGGAGCAATCAGCCCCAGCATTTT
- | TRBJ2-1 | TRBV24-1 | - | CATSDSDPSTYNEQFF | TGTGCCACCAGTGATTCCGACCCCTCTACCTACAATGAGCAGTTCTTC
few | TRBJ1-2 | TRBV29-1 | - | CSANPDSLYGYTF | TGCAGCGCTAACCCGGACAGCCTCTATGGCTACACCTTC
few | TRBJ1-2 | TRBV19 | - | CASSILRPYPPHGYTF | TGTGCCAGTAGTATTCTGAGGCCCTACCCACCACATGGCTACACCTTC
few | TRBJ1-5 | TRBV11-2 | - | CASSSQSNQPQHF | TGTGCCAGCAGCTCACAGAGCAATCAGCCCCAGCATTTT
- | TRBJ2-5 | TRBV5-4 | TRBD1 | CASSQDRGYETQYF | TGTGCCAGCAGCCAGGACAGGGGTTACGAGACCCAGTACTTC
- | TRBJ2-2 | TRBV7-3 | - | CASSANRDTGELFF | TGTGCCAGCAGCGCCAACAGGGACACCGGGGAGCTGTTTTTT
- | TRBJ2-1 | TRBV28 | TRBD2 | CASSSPRGGGGNEQFF | TGTGCCAGCAGTAGCCCCCGCGGGGGGGGAGGGAATGAGCAGTTCTTC
- | TRBJ2-7 | TRBV19 | - | CASSASGGRHSQVSYEQYF | TGTGCCAGTAGTGCGAGTGGGGGACGACATAGCCAGGTCTCGTACGAGCAGTACTTC
- | TRBJ1-5 | TRBV5-6 | - | CASSSTTGGWLNQPQHF | TGTGCCAGCAGCTCAACGACAGGAGGGTGGCTCAATCAGCCCCAGCATTTT
- | TRBJ2-7 | TRBV14 | - | CASSPRDKGWYEQYF | TGTGCCAGCAGCCCCCGGGACAAAGGCTGGTACGAGCAGTACTTC
- | TRBJ2-3 | TRBV30 | - | CAWSVRFGGFHTQYF | TGTGCCTGGAGTGTACGCTTCGGAGGGTTCCATACGCAGTATTTT
- | TRBJ2-2 | TRBV6-5 | - | CASSYSTGNTGELFF | TGTGCCAGCAGTTACTCAACAGGGAACACCGGGGAGCTGTTTTTT
- | TRBJ1-5 | TRBV10-2 | - | CASSDRDGNQPQHF | TGCGCCAGCAGTGATCGGGACGGCAATCAGCCCCAGCATTTT
- | TRBJ2-5 | TRBV9 | - | CASSVAAGQWGETQYF | TGTGCCAGCAGCGTAGCGGCGGGGCAATGGGGCGAGACCCAGTACTTC
- | TRBJ2-2 | TRBV5-1 | TRBD2 | CASSSLLAGGTGELFF | TGCGCCAGCAGCTCACTACTAGCGGGAGGCACCGGGGAGCTGTTTTTT
- | TRBJ2-1 | TRBV11-2 | - | CASSPSLGYNEQFF | TGTGCCAGCAGCCCATCTTTGGGGTACAATGAGCAGTTCTTC
- | TRBJ2-7 | TRBV28 | - | CASSLAGDEQYF | TGTGCCAGCAGTTTAGCAGGGGACGAGCAGTACTTC
once | TRBJ2-7 | TRBV29-1 | - | CSGGPIEGEQYF | TGCAGCGGTGGGCCTATTGAGGGGGAGCAGTACTTC
- | TRBJ1-2 | TRBV15 | - | CATSRESWDEGYTF | TGTGCCACCAGCAGAGAATCCTGGGACGAGGGCTACACCTTC
- | TRBJ2-3 | TRBV11-2 | - | CASSLVGARADTQYF | TGTGCCAGCAGCTTAGTGGGGGCCAGGGCAGATACGCAGTATTTT
- | TRBJ2-2 | TRBV2 | - | CATSRENTGELFF | TGTGCCACCTCCCGTGAAAACACCGGGGAGCTGTTTTTT
once | TRBJ1-6 | TRBV7-2 | - | CASSLSPGAFNSPLHF | TGTGCCAGCAGCTTAAGCCCCGGGGCCTTTAATTCACCCCTCCACTTT
- | TRBJ2-4 | TRBV5-1 | TRBD2 | CASSLGLAKVASAKNIQYF | TGCGCCAGCAGCCTGGGACTAGCGAAAGTGGCGAGCGCCAAAAACATTCAGTACTTC
- | TRBJ1-1 | TRBV7-9 | - | CASSLPTDILNTEAFF | TGTGCCAGCAGCTTACCTACAGACATATTGAACACTGAAGCTTTCTTT
- | TRBJ2-1 | TRBV5-1 | - | CASSRSRGNEQFF | TGCGCCAGCAGCCGATCAAGGGGTAATGAGCAGTTCTTC
- | TRBJ1-4 | TRBV20-1 | - | CSAGEGDREKLFF | TGCAGTGCTGGTGAGGGGGATCGGGAAAAACTGTTTTTT
- | TRBJ2-1 | TRBV3-1/TRBV3-2 | - | CASSLRDWQFF | TGTGCCAGCAGCCTCCGGGACTGGCAGTTCTTC
- | TRBJ2-7 | TRBV7-8 | - | CASSLDQSSYEQYF | TGTGCCAGCAGCTTAGATCAATCCAGCTACGAGCAGTACTTC
- | TRBJ1-1 | TRBV6-6 | - | CASSYHGNTEAFF | TGTGCCAGCAGTTACCACGGGAACACTGAAGCTTTCTTT
- | TRBJ1-1 | TRBV21-1 | - | CASSTYSTGGGQNTEAFF | TGTGCCAGCAGCACTTATTCGACAGGGGGCGGACAGAACACTGAAGCTTTCTTT